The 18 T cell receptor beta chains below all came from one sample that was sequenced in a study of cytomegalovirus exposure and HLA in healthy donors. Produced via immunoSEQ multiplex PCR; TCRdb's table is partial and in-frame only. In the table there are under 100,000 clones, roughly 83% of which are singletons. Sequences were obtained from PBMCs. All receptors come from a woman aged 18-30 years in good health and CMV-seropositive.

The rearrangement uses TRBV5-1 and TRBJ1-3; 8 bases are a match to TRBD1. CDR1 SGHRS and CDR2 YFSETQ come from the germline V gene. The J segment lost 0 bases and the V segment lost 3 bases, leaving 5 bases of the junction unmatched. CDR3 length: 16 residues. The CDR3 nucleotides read TGCGCCAGCAGCTGGGGACAGGCGAGCTCTGGAAACACCATATATTTT. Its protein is CASSWGQASSGNTIYF.

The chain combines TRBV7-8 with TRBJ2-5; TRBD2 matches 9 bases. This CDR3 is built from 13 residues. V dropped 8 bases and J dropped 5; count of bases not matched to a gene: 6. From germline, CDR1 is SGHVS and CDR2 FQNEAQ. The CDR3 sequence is CASVRGGAETQYF. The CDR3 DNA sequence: TGTGCCAGCGTCCGCGGGGGGGCTGAGACCCAGTACTTC.

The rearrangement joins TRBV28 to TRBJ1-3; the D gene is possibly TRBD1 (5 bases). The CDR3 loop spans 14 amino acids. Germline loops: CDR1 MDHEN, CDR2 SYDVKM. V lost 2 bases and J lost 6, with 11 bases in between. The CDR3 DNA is TGTGCCAGCAGTTTAACGGGGGTGGTAAACACCATATATTTT. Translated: CASSLTGVVNTIYF.

The CDR3 loop reads CASSISIHTEGAFF. CDR3 DNA: TGTGCCAGCAGCATCTCGATTCACACGGAGGGAGCTTTCTTT. The V and J genes are TRBV9 and TRBJ1-1; D gene ambiguous. This CDR3 is built from 14 residues. CDR1 is SGDLS and CDR2 is YYNGEE in the germline V gene. Trimming removed 4 bases at V and 10 bases at J, with 20 bases between.

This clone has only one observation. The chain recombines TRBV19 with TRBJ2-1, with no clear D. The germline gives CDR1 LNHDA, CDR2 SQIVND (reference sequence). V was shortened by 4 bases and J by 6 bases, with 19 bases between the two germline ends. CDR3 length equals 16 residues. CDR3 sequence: CASSTLNYDSGNEQFF. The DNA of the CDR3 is TGTGCCAGTAGTACCCTAAACTACGATAGTGGCAATGAGCAGTTCTTC.

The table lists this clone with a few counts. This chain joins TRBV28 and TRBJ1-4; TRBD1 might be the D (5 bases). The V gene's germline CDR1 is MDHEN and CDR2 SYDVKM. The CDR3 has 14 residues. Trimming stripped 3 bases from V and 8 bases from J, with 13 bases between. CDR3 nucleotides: TGTGCCAGCAGTTTGAGGCAGGGAGGCGAAAAACTGTTTTTT. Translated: CASSLRQGGEKLFF.

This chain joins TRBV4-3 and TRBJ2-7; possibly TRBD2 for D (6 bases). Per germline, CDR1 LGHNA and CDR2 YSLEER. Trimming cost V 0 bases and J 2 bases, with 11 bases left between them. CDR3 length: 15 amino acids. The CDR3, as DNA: TGCGCCAGCAGCCAAGAGAACTCGGGGGCCTACGAGCAGTACTTC. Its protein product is CASSQENSGAYEQYF.

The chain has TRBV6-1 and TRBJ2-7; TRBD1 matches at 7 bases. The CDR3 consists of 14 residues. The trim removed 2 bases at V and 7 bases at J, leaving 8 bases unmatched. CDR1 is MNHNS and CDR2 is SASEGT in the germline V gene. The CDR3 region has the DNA TGTGCCAGCAGTGAATCGGCCAGGGGGAAAGAGCAGTACTTC. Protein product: CASSESARGKEQYF.

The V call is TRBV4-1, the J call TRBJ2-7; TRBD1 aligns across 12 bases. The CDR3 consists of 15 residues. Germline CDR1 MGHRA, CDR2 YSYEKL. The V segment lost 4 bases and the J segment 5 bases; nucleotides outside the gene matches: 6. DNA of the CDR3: TGCGCCAGCAGCCCTATTGGGACAGGGGGCAACGAGCAGTACTTC. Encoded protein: CASSPIGTGGNEQYF.

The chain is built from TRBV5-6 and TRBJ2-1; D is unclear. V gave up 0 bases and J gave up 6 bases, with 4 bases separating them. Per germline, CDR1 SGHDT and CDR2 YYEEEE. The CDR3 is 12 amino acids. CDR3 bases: TGTGCCAGCAGCTTGGCTGTCAATGAGCAGTTCTTC. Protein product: CASSLAVNEQFF.

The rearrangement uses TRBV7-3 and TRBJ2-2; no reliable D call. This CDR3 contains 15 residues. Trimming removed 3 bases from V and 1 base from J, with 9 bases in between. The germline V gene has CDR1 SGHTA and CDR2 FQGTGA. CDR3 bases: TGTGCCAGCAGCTTGCGGCAAGGGAACACCGGGGAGCTGTTTTTT. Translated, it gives CASSLRQGNTGELFF.

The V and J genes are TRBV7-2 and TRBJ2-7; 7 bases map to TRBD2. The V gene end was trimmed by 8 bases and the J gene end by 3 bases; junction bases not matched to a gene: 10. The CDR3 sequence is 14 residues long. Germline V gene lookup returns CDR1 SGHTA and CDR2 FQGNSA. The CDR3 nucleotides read TGTGCCAGCGAATATGTTGGGGGGGACTACGAGCAGTACTTC. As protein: CASEYVGGDYEQYF.

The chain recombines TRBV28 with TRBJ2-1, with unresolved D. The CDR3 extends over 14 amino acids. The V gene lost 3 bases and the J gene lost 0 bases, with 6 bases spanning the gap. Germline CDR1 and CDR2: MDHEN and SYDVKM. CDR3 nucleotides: TGTGCCAGCAGTTTTCTTAGCTCCTACAATGAGCAGTTCTTC. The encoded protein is CASSFLSSYNEQFF.

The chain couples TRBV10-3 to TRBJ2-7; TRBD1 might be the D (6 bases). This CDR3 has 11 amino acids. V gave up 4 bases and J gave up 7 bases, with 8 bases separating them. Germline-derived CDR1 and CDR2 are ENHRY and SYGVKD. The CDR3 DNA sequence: TGTGCCATCAGTGCAGGGGTTGAGCAGTACTTC. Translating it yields CAISAGVEQYF.

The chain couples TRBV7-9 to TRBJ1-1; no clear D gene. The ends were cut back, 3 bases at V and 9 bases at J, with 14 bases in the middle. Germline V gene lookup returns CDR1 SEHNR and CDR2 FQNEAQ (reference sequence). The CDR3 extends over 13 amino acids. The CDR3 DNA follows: TGTGCCAGCAGCTTGTTGGCCGGGTTTAAAGCTTTCTTT. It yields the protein CASSLLAGFKAFF.

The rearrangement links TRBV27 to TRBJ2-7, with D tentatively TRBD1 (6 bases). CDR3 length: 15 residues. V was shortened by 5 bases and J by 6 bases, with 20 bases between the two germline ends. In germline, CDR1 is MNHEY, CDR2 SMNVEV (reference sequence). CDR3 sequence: CASSTRQAVDIEQYF. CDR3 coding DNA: TGTGCCAGCAGTACACGACAGGCCGTAGATATCGAGCAGTACTTC.

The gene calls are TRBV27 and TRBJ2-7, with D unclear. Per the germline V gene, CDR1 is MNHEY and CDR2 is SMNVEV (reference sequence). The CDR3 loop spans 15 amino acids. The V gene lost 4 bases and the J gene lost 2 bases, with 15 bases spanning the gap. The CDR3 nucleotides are TGTGCCAGCAGTTCCCCCTTATCTAAAGCCTACGAGCAGTACTTC. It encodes CASSSPLSKAYEQYF.

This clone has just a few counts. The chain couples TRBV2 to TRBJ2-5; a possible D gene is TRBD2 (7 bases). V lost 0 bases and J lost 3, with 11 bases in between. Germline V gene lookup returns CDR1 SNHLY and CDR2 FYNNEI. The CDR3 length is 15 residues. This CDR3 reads CASSEALGGEETQYF. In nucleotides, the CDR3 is TGTGCCAGCAGTGAAGCACTAGGGGGGGAAGAGACCCAGTACTTC.